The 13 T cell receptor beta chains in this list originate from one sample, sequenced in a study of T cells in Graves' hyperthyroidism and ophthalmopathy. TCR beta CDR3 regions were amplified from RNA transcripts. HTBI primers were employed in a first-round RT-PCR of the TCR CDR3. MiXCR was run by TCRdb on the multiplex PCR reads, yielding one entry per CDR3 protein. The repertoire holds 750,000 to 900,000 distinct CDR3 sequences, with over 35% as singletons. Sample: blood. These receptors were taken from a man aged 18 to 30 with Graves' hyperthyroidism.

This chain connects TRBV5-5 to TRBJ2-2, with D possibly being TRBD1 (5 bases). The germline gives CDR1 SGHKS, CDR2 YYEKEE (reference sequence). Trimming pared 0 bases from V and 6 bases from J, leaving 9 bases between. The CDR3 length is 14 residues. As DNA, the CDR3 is TGTGCCAGCAGCTTGGGACAGAGCGCCGGGGAGCTGTTTTTT. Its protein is CASSLGQSAGELFF.

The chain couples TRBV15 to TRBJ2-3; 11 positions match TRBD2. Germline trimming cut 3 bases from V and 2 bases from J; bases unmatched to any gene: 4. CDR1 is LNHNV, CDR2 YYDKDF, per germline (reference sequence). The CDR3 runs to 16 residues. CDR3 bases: TGTGCCACCAGCAGTTTAGCGGGAGGGGTCACAGATACGCAGTATTTT. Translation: CATSSLAGGVTDTQYF. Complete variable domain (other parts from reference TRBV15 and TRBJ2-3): DAMVIQNPRYQVTQFGKPVTLSCSQTLNHNVMYWYQQKSSQAPKLLFHYYDKDFNNEADTPDNFQSRRPNTSFCFLDIRSPGLGDTAMYLCATSSLAGGVTDTQYFGPGTRLTVL.

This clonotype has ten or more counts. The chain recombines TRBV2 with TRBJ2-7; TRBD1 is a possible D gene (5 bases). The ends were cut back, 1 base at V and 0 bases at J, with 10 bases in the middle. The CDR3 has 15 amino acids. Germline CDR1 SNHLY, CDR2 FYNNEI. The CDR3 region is CASSEGTWSSYEQYF. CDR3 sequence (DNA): TGTGCCAGCAGTGAAGGGACATGGAGCTCCTACGAGCAGTACTTC.

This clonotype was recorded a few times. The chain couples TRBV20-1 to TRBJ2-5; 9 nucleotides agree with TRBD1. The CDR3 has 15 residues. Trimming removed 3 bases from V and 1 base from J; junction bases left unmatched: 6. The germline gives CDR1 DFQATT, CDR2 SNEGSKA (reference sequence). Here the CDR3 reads CSASPGQGFQETQYF. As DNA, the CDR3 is TGCAGTGCTAGCCCGGGACAGGGATTCCAAGAGACCCAGTACTTC.

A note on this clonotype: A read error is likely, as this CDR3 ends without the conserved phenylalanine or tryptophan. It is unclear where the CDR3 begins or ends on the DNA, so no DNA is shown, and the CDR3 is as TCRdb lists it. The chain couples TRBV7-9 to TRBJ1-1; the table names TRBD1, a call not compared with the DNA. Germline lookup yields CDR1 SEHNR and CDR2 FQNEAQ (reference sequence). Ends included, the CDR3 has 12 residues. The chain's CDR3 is CASSLLGTEFNY.

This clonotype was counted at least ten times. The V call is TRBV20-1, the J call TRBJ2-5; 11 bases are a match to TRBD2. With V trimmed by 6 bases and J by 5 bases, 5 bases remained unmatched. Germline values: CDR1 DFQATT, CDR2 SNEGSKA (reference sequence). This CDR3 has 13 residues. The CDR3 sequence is CSAGRTSGETQYF. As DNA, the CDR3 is TGCAGTGCGGGCCGGACTAGCGGGGAGACCCAGTACTTC.

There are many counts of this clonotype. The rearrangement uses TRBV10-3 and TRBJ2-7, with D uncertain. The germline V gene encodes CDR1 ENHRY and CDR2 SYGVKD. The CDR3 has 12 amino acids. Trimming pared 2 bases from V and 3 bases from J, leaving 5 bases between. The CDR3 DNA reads TGTGCCATCAGTGAGGGGAACTACGAGCAGTACTTC. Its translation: CAISEGNYEQYF.

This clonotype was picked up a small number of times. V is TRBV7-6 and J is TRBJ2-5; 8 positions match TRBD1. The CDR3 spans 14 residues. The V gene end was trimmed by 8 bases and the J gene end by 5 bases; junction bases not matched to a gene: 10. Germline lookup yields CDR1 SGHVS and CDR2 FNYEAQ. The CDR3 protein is CASSPGTGSETQYF. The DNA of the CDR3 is TGTGCCAGCTCACCGGGGACAGGAAGCGAGACCCAGTACTTC.

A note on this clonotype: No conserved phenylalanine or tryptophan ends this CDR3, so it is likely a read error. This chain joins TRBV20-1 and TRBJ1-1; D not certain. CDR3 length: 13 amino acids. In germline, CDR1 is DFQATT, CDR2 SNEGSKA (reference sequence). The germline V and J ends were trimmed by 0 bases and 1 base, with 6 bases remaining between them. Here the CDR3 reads CSARDDQNTEAFL. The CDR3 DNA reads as TGCAGTGCTAGAGATGACCAGAACACTGAAGCTTTCCTT.

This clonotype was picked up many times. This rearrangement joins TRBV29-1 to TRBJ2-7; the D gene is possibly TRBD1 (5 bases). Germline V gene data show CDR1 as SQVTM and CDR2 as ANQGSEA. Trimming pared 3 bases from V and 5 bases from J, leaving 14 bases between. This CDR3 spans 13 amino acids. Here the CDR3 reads CSVELGAENEQYF. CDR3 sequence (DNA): TGCAGCGTTGAGCTTGGGGCGGAGAACGAGCAGTACTTC.

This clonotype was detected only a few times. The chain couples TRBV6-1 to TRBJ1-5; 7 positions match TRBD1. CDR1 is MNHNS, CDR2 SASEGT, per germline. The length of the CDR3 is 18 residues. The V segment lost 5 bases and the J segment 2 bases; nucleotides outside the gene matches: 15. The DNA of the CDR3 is TGTGCCAGCAGTTACCGGTGCACAGGGGCCTATTGCAATCAGCCCCAGCATTTT. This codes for CASSYRCTGAYCNQPQHF.

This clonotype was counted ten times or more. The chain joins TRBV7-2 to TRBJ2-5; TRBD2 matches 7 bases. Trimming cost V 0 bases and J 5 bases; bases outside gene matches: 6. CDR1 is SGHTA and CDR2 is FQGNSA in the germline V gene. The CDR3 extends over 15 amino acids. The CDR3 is CASSLAPGSGETQYF. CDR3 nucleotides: TGTGCCAGCAGCTTAGCCCCTGGTAGCGGGGAGACCCAGTACTTC.

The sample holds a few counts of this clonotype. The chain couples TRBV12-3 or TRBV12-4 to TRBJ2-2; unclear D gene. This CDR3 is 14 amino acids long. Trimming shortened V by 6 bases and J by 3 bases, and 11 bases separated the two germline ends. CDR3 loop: CASSQSEDTGELFF. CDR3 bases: TGTGCCAGCAGCCAATCGGAAGACACCGGGGAGCTGTTTTTT.